Below, one TCR beta chain is given with its context. The sample originates from a study of T cell responses to AZD1222 COVID-19 vaccine. The germline gives CDR1 LGHNA, CDR2 YNFKEQ. The CDR3 spans 21 residues. Deletions cut 0 bases from V and 2 bases from J, with 28 bases between. This table comes from immunoSEQ multiplex PCR, and its TCRdb copy is limited to in-frame clones, with some not included. The sample contains some 120,000 clones, approximately 85% of which appear only once. Source: peripheral blood, taken 28 days after the second AZD1222 dose. The chain couples TRBV4-2 to TRBJ1-2; D remains ambiguous. The TCR comes from an adult who received the AZD1222 COVID-19 vaccine. As DNA, the CDR3 is TGTGCCAGCAGCCAAGAACCTGGCCCCCCTCTCCGTGCAGACGAGAACTATGGCTACACCTTC. It codes for CASSQEPGPPLRADENYGYTF.